These 11 T cell receptor beta chains share one sample of origin, sequenced in a study of T cell repertoires in ileal Crohn's disease (dated by TCRdb to the late 2010s). The library was built by means of the immunoSEQ multiplex PCR assay. TCRdb retrieved this table from immuneACCESS and kept in-frame rearrangements only. Not all clones are present; in checked studies, unresolved V genes account for under half, and no reason is known for the remainder. In all, the sample holds 30,000 or so clones, and 81% of those were seen once. The ten largest account for around 5.5% of the sample. The source material was ileal tissue. These receptors originate from an adult with Crohn's disease.

The gene calls are TRBV5-1 and TRBJ2-5, with 9 bases lining up with TRBD1. The CDR3 is made up of 16 amino acids. V lost 4 bases to trimming and J lost 4 bases; unmatched junction nucleotides: 11. Germline loops: CDR1 SGHRS, CDR2 YFSETQ. The CDR3 sequence is CASSPNIGQGLETQYF. The CDR3 DNA is TGCGCCAGCAGCCCCAACATAGGACAGGGGTTAGAGACCCAGTACTTC.

The chain uses TRBV5-1 and TRBJ2-3; 14 nucleotides align to TRBD2. V lost 4 bases and J lost 2; bases outside the gene matches: 6. This CDR3 has 17 residues. Looked up from germline, CDR1 is SGHRS and CDR2 is YFSETQ. The DNA for the CDR3 is TGCGCCAGCAGCCGACGACTAGCGGGGGGGATCACAGATACGCAGTATTTT. It translates to CASSRRLAGGITDTQYF.

The chain links TRBV9 to TRBJ2-1, with D maybe TRBD1 (6 bases). The CDR3 has 15 residues. V shed 0 bases and J shed 8 bases, with 15 bases lying between them. Germline V gene data show CDR1 as SGDLS and CDR2 as YYNGEE. CDR3 sequence: CASSVASLGTHEQFF. CDR3 DNA: TGTGCCAGCAGCGTAGCCTCTTTGGGGACACATGAGCAGTTCTTC.

This chain uses TRBV7-2 with TRBJ2-7; 7 nucleotides align to TRBD1. The CDR3 contains 15 residues. Germline-derived CDR1 and CDR2 are SGHTA and FQGNSA. Trimming at V came to 5 bases and at J to 2 bases, leaving 9 bases not matched to a gene. The CDR3 sequence: CASSPIGTATYEQYF. The CDR3 nucleotides are TGTGCCAGCAGCCCGATCGGGACAGCAACCTACGAGCAGTACTTC.

The chain is built from TRBV19 and TRBJ2-1, with 10 positions matching TRBD1. V was clipped by 5 bases and J by 6 bases; unmatched bases: 4. This CDR3 spans 14 amino acids. CDR1 LNHDA and CDR2 SQIVND come from the germline V gene (reference sequence). This CDR3 reads CASSGGQGRNEQFF. The CDR3 nucleotides are TGTGCCAGTAGTGGGGGACAGGGGCGCAATGAGCAGTTCTTC.

This sequence joins TRBV19 and TRBJ2-5; D may be TRBD1 (5 bases). The CDR3 is made up of 12 amino acids. CDR1 and CDR2 from the germline V gene are LNHDA and SQIVND (reference sequence). In DNA form, the CDR3 reads TGTGCAACAGGAAGGAGTCAAGAGACCCAGTACTTC. This translates into CATGRSQETQYF.

The genes are TRBV5-6 and TRBJ2-5, with D unclear. The J call may be mistaken, given a closer DNA end match to TRBJ2-7. Per germline, CDR1 SGHDT and CDR2 YYEEEE. The CDR3 loop spans 12 amino acids. The CDR3 is CASSFENYEQYF. The CDR3 region has the DNA TGTGCCAGCAGCTTTGAGAACTACGAGCAGTACTTC.

This clone has a single count. The rearrangement uses TRBV11-2 and TRBJ2-1; TRBD1 is a possible D gene (5 bases). CDR1 and CDR2 (germline): SGHAT, FQNNGV. Between the trimmed V and J ends, which lost 4 bases and 4 bases, there was a span of 11 bases. The CDR3 length is 14 residues. The CDR3, as DNA: TGTGCCAGCAGCTCGCAGGGAACTTACAATGAGCAGTTCTTC. It translates to CASSSQGTYNEQFF.

This sequence joins TRBV9 and TRBJ2-3, with a tentative D call TRBD2 (5 bases). The CDR3 extends over 15 amino acids. The ends were cut back, 0 bases at V and 0 bases at J, with 8 bases in the middle. Looked up from germline, CDR1 is SGDLS and CDR2 is YYNGEE. The CDR3 DNA is TGTGCCAGCAGCGTAGCTAGCTATAGCACAGATACGCAGTATTTT. Its translation is CASSVASYSTDTQYF.

This clone was seen only a few times. The chain is built from TRBV23-1 and TRBJ2-7; 11 nucleotides agree with TRBD1. TRBV23-1 is treated as an ORF (open reading frame) with a function not yet certain. V gave up 0 bases and J gave up 5 bases; unmatched junction bases: 9. The CDR3 length is 17 residues. The CDR3 DNA reads as TGCGCCAGCAGTCAATCCCTACCGGGACAGGGGGGCGACGAGCAGTACTTC. Translating it yields CASSQSLPGQGGDEQYF.

The V gene is TRBV10-3, the J gene TRBJ2-1; 11 bases are a match to TRBD2. J gave up 8 bases and V 6 bases, and 9 bases lay outside the gene matches. There are 15 residues in the CDR3. Per the germline V gene, CDR1 is ENHRY and CDR2 is SYGVKD. CDR3 in amino acids: CAISHIAGGPDEQFF. The CDR3 DNA follows: TGTGCCATCAGCCATATAGCGGGGGGGCCAGATGAGCAGTTCTTC.